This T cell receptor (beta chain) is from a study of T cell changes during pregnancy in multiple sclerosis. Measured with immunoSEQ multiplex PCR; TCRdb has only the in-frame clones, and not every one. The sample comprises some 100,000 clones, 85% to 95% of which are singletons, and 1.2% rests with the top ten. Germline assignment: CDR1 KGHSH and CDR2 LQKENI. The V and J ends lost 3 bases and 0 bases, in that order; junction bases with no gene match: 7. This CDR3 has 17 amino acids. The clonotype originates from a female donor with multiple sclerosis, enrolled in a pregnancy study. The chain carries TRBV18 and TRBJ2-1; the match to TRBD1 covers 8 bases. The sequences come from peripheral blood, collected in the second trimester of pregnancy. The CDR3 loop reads CASSPGTGAISYNEQFF. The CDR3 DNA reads TGTGCCAGCTCACCCGGGACAGGTGCTATCTCCTACAATGAGCAGTTCTTC.